The sequence of this T cell receptor beta chain was determined in a study of blood T cells in healthy people across ages. This clonotype was seen a handful of times. Alongside a J-beta primer mix, a sample-barcoded 5' primer served in a second PCR lasting roughly 7 to 12 cycles. TCRdb re-analysed the 5' RACE reads in MiXCR, keeping a single row per CDR3 protein. The top ten clones hold 9% to 9.5% of a sample with more than 600,000 distinct CDR3 sequences, just under 25% of them seen once. V was cut by 0 bases and J by 3 bases, with 17 bases left in between. This CDR3 is 17 amino acids long. Germline values: CDR1 LGHNA, CDR2 YSLEER. The same data also contributed to another study, on T cells of mothers and their children.

Sequencing was done on a sample of blood. This chain uses TRBV4-3 with TRBJ1-2; D might be TRBD1 (5 bases). The source is a boy aged 10-17 years in good health. CDR3 in DNA: TGCGCCAGCAGCCAAGACAGTATCGGGGGTGCCCACTATGGCTACACCTTC. This codes for CASSQDSIGGAHYGYTF.